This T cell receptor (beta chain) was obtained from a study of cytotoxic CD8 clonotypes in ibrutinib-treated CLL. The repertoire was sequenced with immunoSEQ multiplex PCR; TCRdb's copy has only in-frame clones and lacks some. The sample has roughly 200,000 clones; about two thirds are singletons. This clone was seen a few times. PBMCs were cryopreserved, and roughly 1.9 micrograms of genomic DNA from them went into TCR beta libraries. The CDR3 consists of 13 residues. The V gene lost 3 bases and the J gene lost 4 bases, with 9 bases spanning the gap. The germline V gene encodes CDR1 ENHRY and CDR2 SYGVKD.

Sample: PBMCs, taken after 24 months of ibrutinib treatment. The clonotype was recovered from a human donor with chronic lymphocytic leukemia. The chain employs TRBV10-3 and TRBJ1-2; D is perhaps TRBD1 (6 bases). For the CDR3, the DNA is TGTGCCATCAGTGACCCGGACAGCTATGGCTACACCTTC. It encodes CAISDPDSYGYTF.